The sequence of this T cell receptor (beta chain) was determined in a study of regulatory T cells. General study findings and limits: In CD3G-deficient patients, conventional CD4+ T cells were enriched for hydrophobic CDR3 residues at positions 6 and 7.

Patients aged 2 to 39 years had fewer naive and more memory CD4+ and CD8+ T cells. Primers: 52 TRBV forward and 13 TRBJ reverse. Sequencing used immunoSEQ multiplex PCR; TCRdb keeps in-frame clones, though not all of them. The repertoire holds over 20,000 clones, with 70% to 90% as singletons. With regard to this clone: Antigen unknown.

Unmatched junction bases numbered 4, after V lost 0 bases and J lost 12 bases. The CDR3 extends over 13 amino acids. Germline CDR1 SGHNT, CDR2 YENEEA. The sequenced material came from conventional CD4+ T cells sorted from blood. The chain links TRBV11-3 to TRBJ2-1, with 8 bases matching TRBD2. The sequence was obtained from a child younger than 18 with CD3G deficiency. The CDR3 here is CASSLDPGLAQFF. The DNA of the CDR3 is TGTGCCAGCAGCTTAGATCCCGGACTAGCGCAGTTCTTC.